This record covers a single T cell receptor (beta chain). This sample is drawn from a study of blood T cell repertoires in COVID-19. Unmatched junction bases numbered 3, after V lost 3 bases and J lost 8 bases. Germline values: CDR1 LGHDT, CDR2 YNNKEL (reference sequence). This CDR3 comprises 13 residues. Only in-frame clones appear in the TCRdb table, and some are missing; sequencing was by immunoSEQ multiplex PCR. Among 200,000 to 250,000 clones listed, roughly 86% were seen once. The origin of this receptor is an older man with acute or convalescent COVID-19. Sequencing input: peripheral blood. The chain uses TRBV3-1 (or the pseudogene TRBV3-2) and TRBJ1-2, with TRBD1 matching 10 bases. This chain's CDR3 is CASSQGQGRGYTF. CDR3 coding DNA: TGTGCCAGCAGCCAGGGACAGGGGAGAGGCTACACCTTC.